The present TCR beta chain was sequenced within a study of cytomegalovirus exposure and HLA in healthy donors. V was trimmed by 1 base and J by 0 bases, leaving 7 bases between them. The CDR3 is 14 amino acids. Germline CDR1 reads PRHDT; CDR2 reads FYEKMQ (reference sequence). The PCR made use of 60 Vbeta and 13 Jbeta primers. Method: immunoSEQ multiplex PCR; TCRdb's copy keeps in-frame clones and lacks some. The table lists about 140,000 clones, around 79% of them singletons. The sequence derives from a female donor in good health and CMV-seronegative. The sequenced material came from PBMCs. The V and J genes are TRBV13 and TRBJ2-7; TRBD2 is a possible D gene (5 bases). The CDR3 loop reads CASSLEGSSYEQYF. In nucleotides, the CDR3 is TGTGCCAGCAGCTTAGAAGGGAGCTCCTACGAGCAGTACTTC. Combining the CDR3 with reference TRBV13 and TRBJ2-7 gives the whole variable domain AAGVIQSPRHLIKEKRETATLKCYPIPRHDTVYWYQQGPGQDPQFLISFYEKMQSDKGSIPDRFSAQQFSDYHSELNMSSLELGDSALYFCASSLEGSSYEQYFGPGTRLTVT.